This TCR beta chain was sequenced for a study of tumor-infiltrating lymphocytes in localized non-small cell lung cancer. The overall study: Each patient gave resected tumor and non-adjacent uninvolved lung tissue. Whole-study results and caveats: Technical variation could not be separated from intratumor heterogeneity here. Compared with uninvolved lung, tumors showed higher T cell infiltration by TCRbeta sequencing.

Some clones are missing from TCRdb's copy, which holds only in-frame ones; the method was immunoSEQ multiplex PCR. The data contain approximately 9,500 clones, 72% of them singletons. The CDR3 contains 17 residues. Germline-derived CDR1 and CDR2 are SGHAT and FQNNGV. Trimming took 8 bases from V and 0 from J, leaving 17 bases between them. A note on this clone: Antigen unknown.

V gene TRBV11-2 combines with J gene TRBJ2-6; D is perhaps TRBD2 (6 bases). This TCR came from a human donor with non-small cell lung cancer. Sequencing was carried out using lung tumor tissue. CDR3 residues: CASPPFGGSSGANVLTF. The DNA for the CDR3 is TGTGCCAGCCCACCGTTCGGAGGGTCCTCTGGGGCCAACGTCCTGACTTTC.